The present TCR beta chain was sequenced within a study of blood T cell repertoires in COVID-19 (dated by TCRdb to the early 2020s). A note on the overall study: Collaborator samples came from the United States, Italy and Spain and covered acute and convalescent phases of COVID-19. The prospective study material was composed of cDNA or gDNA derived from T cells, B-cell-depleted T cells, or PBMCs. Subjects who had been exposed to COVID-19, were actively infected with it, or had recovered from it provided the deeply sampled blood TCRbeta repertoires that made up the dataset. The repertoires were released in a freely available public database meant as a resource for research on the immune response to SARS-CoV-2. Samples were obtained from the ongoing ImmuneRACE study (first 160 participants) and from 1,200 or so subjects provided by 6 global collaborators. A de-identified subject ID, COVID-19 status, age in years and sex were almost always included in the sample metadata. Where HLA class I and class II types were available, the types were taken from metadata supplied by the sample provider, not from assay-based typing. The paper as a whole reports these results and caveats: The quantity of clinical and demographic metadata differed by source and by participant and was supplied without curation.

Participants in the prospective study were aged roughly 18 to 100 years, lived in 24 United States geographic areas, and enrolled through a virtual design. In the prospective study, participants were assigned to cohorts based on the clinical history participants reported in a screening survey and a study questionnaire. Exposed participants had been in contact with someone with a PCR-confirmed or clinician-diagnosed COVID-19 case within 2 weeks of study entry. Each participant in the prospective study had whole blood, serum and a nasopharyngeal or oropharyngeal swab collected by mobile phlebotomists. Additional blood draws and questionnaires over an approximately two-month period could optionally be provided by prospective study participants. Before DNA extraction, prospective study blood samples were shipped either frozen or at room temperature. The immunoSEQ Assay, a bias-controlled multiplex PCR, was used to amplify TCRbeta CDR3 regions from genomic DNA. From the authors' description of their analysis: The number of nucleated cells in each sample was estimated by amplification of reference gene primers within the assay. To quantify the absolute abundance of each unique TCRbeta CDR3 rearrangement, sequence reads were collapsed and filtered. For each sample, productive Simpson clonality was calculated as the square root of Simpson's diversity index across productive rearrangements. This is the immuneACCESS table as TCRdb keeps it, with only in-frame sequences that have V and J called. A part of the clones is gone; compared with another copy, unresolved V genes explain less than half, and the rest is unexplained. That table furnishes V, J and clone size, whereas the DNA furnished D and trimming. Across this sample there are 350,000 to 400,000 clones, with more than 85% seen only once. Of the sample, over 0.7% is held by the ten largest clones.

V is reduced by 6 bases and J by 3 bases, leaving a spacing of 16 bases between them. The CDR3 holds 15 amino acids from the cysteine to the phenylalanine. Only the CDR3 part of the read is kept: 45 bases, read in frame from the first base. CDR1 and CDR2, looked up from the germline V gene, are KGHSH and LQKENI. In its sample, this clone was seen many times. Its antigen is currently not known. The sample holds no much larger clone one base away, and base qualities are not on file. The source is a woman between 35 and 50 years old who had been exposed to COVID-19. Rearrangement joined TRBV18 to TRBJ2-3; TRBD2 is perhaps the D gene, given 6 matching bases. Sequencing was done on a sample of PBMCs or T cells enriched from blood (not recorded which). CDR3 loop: CASSLGGDSTDTQYF. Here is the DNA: TGTGCCAGCTCGCTCGGGGGAGACAGTACAGATACGCAGTATTTT.